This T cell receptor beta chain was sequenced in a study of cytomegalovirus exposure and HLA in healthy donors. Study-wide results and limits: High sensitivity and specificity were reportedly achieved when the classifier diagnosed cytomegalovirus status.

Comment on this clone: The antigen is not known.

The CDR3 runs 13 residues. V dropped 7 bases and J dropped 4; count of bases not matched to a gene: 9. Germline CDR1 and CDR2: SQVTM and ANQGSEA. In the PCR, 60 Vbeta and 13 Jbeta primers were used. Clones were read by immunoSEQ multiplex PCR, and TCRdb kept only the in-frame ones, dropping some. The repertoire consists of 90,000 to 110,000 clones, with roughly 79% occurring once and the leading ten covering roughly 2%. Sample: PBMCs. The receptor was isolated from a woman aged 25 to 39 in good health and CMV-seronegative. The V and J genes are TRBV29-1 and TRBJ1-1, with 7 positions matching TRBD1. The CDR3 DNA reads TGCAGCGCGGAGGGGGCGAGGAGCACTGAAGCTTTCTTT. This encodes CSAEGARSTEAFF.